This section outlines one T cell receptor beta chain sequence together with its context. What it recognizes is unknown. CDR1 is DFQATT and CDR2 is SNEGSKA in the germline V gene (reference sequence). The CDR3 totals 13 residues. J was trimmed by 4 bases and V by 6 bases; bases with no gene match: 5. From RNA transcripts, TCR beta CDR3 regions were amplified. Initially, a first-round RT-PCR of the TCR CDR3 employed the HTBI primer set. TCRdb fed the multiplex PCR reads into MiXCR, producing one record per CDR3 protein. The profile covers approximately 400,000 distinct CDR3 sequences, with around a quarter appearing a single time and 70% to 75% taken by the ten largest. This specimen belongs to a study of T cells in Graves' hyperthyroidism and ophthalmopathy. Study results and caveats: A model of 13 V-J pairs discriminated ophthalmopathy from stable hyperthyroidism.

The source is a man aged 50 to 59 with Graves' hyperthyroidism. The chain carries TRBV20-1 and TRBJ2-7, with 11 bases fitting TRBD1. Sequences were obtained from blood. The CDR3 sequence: CSAPGTGGYEQYF. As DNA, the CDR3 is TGCAGTGCCCCAGGGACAGGGGGTTACGAGCAGTACTTC.